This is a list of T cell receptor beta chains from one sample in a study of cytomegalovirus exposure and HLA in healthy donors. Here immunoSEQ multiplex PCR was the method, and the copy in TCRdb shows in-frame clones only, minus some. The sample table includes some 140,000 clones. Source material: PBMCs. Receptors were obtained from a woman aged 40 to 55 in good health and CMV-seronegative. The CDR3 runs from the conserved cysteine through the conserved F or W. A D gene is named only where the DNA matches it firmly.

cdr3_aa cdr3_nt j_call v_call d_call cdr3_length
CASAAPGNSNQPQHF TGTGCCAGCGCCGCGCCAGGGAATAGCAATCAGCCCCAGCATTTT TRBJ1-5 TRBV2 NA 15
CASSLGILGDRQETQYF TGTGCCAGCAGCTTAGGGATTTTGGGGGACAGGCAAGAGACCCAGTACTTC TRBJ2-5 TRBV7-9 TRBD1 17
CASSGDRRAYEQYF TGTGCCAGTAGTGGGGACAGACGGGCCTACGAGCAGTACTTC TRBJ2-7 TRBV19 TRBD1 14
CASSFRQGRTEAFF TGTGCCAGCAGCTTCCGACAGGGGCGAACTGAAGCTTTCTTT TRBJ1-1 TRBV7-2 TRBD1 14
CASGGAPGTEAFF TGTGCCTCGGGGGGGGCCCCGGGGACTGAAGCTTTCTTT TRBJ1-1 TRBV10-3 NA 13
CSTRSGANVLTF TGCAGCACCAGGTCTGGGGCCAACGTCCTGACTTTC TRBJ2-6 TRBV29-1 NA 12
CASSLAEGQENNEQFF TGTGCCAGCAGCTTAGCGGAGGGACAGGAGAACAATGAGCAGTTCTTC TRBJ2-1 TRBV11-3 TRBD1 16
CASSLRTGPPYNEQFF TGTGCCAGCAGCTTACGGACAGGGCCACCCTACAATGAGCAGTTCTTC TRBJ2-1 TRBV5-8 TRBD1 16
CASSDVTGQGYEQFF TGTGCCAGCAGTGATGTGACAGGCCAGGGTTATGAGCAGTTCTTC TRBJ2-1 TRBV2 NA 15
CASSLAIPLTEAFF TGTGCCAGCAGCTTAGCTATTCCCTTGACTGAAGCTTTCTTT TRBJ1-1 TRBV7-9 NA 14
CASSTHQGSSNTIYF TGTGCCAGTAGTACACACCAGGGTTCTTCGAACACCATATATTTT TRBJ1-3 TRBV19 NA 15
CASSSQTEYIQYF TGCGCCAGCAGCTCACAGACAGAGTACATTCAGTACTTC TRBJ2-4 TRBV5-1 NA 13
CASSSGQRTEAFF TGTGCCAGCAGCTCAGGACAACGCACTGAAGCTTTCTTT TRBJ1-1 TRBV7-3 NA 13
CASSPPGSGVLRQPQHF TGTGCCAGCAGCCCCCCGGGTTCCGGGGTCTTGCGACAGCCCCAGCATTTT TRBJ1-5 TRBV28 NA 17
CASTMRSDRPRTEAFF TGTGCCAGCACCATGCGGTCCGACAGGCCACGGACTGAAGCTTTCTTT TRBJ1-1 TRBV28 NA 16
CASSPGGSSYNSPLHF TGTGCCAGCAGCCCAGGGGGGAGCTCCTATAATTCACCCCTCCACTTT TRBJ1-6 TRBV5-6 TRBD1 16
CASSLGTGMGELFF TGCGCCAGCAGCTTGGGGACAGGCATGGGGGAGCTGTTTTTT TRBJ2-2 TRBV5-1 TRBD1 14
CASSEVDRSNSPLHF TGTGCCAGCAGTGAAGTCGACAGGTCTAATTCACCCCTCCACTTT TRBJ1-6 TRBV6-1 NA 15
CASSALTGDNVLTF TGTGCCAGCAGCGCCCTTACAGGAGACAACGTCCTGACTTTC TRBJ2-6 TRBV7-3 NA 14
CASSKEGRWGGTGELFF TGTGCCAGCAGTAAGGAGGGTCGATGGGGCGGCACCGGGGAGCTGTTTTTT TRBJ2-2 TRBV27 NA 17
CASRTPGFIHEQYF TGTGCCAGCAGGACCCCAGGGTTTATCCACGAGCAGTACTTC TRBJ2-7 TRBV6-6 NA 14
CASSDRGSNTEAFF TGTGCCAGCAGTGACAGGGGGTCAAACACTGAAGCTTTCTTT TRBJ1-1 TRBV25-1 TRBD1 14
CASSEPGANSPLHF TGTGCCAGCAGTGAGCCAGGGGCGAATTCACCCCTCCACTTT TRBJ1-6 TRBV7-9 NA 14
CASSQAYRVSTGELFF TGCGCCAGCAGCCAAGCCTACAGGGTTTCCACCGGGGAGCTGTTTTTT TRBJ2-2 TRBV4-3 NA 16
CASSFGQLGNTIYF TGCGCCAGCAGCTTTGGACAGCTGGGAAACACCATATATTTT TRBJ1-3 TRBV5-1 NA 14
CASSFQTGSSYNSPLHF TGTGCCAGCAGCTTTCAGACAGGTAGCTCCTATAATTCACCCCTCCACTTT TRBJ1-6 TRBV11-2 NA 17
CASSEQVKRETQYF TGTGCCAGTAGTGAACAGGTAAAGAGAGAGACCCAGTACTTC TRBJ2-5 TRBV19 NA 14
CASRGAGAKNIQYF TGTGCCAGCAGGGGAGCGGGGGCAAAAAACATTCAGTACTTC TRBJ2-4 TRBV7-2 TRBD2 14
CASSSDLTGSSYEQYF TGTGCCAGCAGCTCCGATCTAACAGGCAGCTCCTACGAGCAGTACTTC TRBJ2-7 TRBV11-2 NA 16
CASNGQVNTEAFF TGTGCCAGTAACGGACAGGTGAACACTGAAGCTTTCTTT TRBJ1-1 TRBV19 TRBD1 13
CASSFPGQGAENEKLFF TGTGCCAGCAGTTTCCCGGGACAGGGTGCGGAGAATGAAAAACTGTTTTTT TRBJ1-4 TRBV28 TRBD1 17
CASSLSGWGRGTGNTIYF TGTGCCAGCAGTTTATCAGGGTGGGGCAGGGGGACGGGAAACACCATATATTTT TRBJ1-3 TRBV27 TRBD1 18
CASSLDSRNTEAFF TGTGCCAGCAGCTTAGATAGCAGGAACACTGAAGCTTTCTTT TRBJ1-1 TRBV7-2 NA 14
CASSLTRIDTQYF TGTGCCAGCAGCTTGACTAGGATAGATACGCAGTATTTT TRBJ2-3 TRBV5-4 NA 13
CASSLALAGGGEQFF TGTGCCAGCAGCTTGGCCCTAGCGGGGGGGGGTGAGCAGTTCTTC TRBJ2-1 TRBV5-4 TRBD2 15
CASSVALTGELFF TGTGCCAGCAGCGTAGCTCTCACCGGGGAGCTGTTTTTT TRBJ2-2 TRBV9 NA 13
CASSGNRNTEAFF TGTGCCAGCAGCGGAAACAGGAACACTGAAGCTTTCTTT TRBJ1-1 TRBV13 NA 13
CASSVGLWGELGYTF TGTGCCAGCAGCGTAGGTTTGTGGGGAGAACTCGGCTACACCTTC TRBJ1-2 TRBV9 NA 15
CASSAGTGQNNQPQHF TGTGCCAGCAGTGCGGGGACGGGACAGAACAATCAGCCCCAGCATTTT TRBJ1-5 TRBV6-1 TRBD1 16
CASSSQTGGGTEAFF TGTGCCAGCAGCTCCCAGACAGGGGGGGGAACTGAAGCTTTCTTT TRBJ1-1 TRBV7-2 TRBD1 15
CASTIGQGEQFF TGTGCCAGCACCATAGGACAAGGTGAGCAGTTCTTC TRBJ2-1 TRBV28 NA 12
CASSLGRGGAEPYGYTF TGTGCCAGCAGCTTAGGGAGGGGAGGGGCGGAACCCTATGGCTACACCTTC TRBJ1-2 TRBV7-9 NA 17
CSAQIPGGNTF TGCAGTGCCCAGATCCCAGGGGGTAACACCTTC TRBJ1-2 TRBV20-1 TRBD1 11
CASSFEGTGEVNQPQHF TGTGCCAGCAGCTTCGAAGGGACAGGGGAAGTCAATCAGCCCCAGCATTTT TRBJ1-5 TRBV21-1 NA 17
CASKRQARTNEKLFF TGTGCCAGCAAACGACAGGCGAGAACTAATGAAAAACTGTTTTTT TRBJ1-4 TRBV2 NA 15
CASSLGQTSYGYTF TGTGCCAGCAGTTTGGGGCAGACAAGCTATGGCTACACCTTC TRBJ1-2 TRBV28 NA 14
CASSVSPGAGNTIYF TGTGCCAGCAGCGTTTCCCCAGGGGCTGGAAACACCATATATTTT TRBJ1-3 TRBV9 NA 15
CAIKNRDPNYGYTF TGTGCCATCAAAAACAGAGATCCCAACTATGGCTACACCTTC TRBJ1-2 TRBV10-3 NA 14
CASSLDRDTEAFF TGTGCCAGCAGTTTGGACAGGGACACTGAAGCTTTCTTT TRBJ1-1 TRBV11-3 TRBD1 13
CASSEGLRRTEAFF TGTGCCAGCAGTGAGGGCCTAAGAAGGACTGAAGCTTTCTTT TRBJ1-1 TRBV28 NA 14
CATSRDTYTGELFF TGTGCCACCAGCAGAGATACTTACACCGGGGAGCTGTTTTTT TRBJ2-2 TRBV15 NA 14
CASSDPSPHNEAFF TGTGCCAGCAGTGACCCGTCGCCCCACAATGAAGCTTTCTTT TRBJ1-1 TRBV6-4 NA 14
CASSLSRRSLTADTQYF TGCGCCAGCAGCCTCTCACGGCGGAGCCTGACGGCGGATACGCAGTATTTT TRBJ2-3 TRBV4-1 NA 17
CASSVGTATDTQYF TGTGCCAGCAGCGTCGGTACAGCCACAGATACGCAGTATTTT TRBJ2-3 TRBV9 NA 14
CASSLGGTGQETQYF TGTGCCAGCAGCTTAGGAGGGACAGGGCAAGAGACCCAGTACTTC TRBJ2-5 TRBV11-3 TRBD1 15
CASSLKGAGTFF TGTGCCAGCAGTTTAAAAGGGGCTGGGACTTTCTTT TRBJ1-1 TRBV28 NA 12
CASSLVSGGASDTQYF TGTGCCAGCAGCTTAGTGAGCGGGGGGGCCTCAGATACGCAGTATTTT TRBJ2-3 TRBV7-2 TRBD2 16
CSAGGSYGYTF TGCAGTGCTGGAGGGAGCTATGGCTACACCTTC TRBJ1-2 TRBV20-1 NA 11
CASNRIGTGELFF TGTGCCAGCAATCGTATCGGCACCGGGGAGCTGTTTTTT TRBJ2-2 TRBV4-2 NA 13
CASSYERGGRNEQFF TGTGCCAGCAGTTACGAGCGGGGGGGCCGTAATGAGCAGTTCTTC TRBJ2-1 TRBV2 TRBD2 15